This T cell receptor beta chain was observed in a study of blood T cell repertoires in COVID-19. Authors' data handling: Quantification of nucleated cells was approximated via reference gene primer amplification. Data came from immunoSEQ multiplex PCR; TCRdb stores just in-frame clones and leaves some out. V, J and clone size derive from that table, while D and trimming were established from the DNA sequence. The table lists more than 250,000 clones, 70% to 90% of them singletons. Trimming pared 4 bases from V and 9 bases from J, leaving 28 bases between. The CDR3 is made up of 18 amino acids. CDR1 and CDR2 (germline): SNHLY, FYNNEI.

The sequenced sample was peripheral blood. The chain links TRBV2 to TRBJ1-5; possibly TRBD1 for D (6 bases). The sequence came from a woman between 45 and 60 years old with COVID-19, enrolled during active disease. The CDR3 sequence is CASSVFRDIALPKLPQHF. For the CDR3, the DNA is TGTGCCAGCAGTGTTTTTCGGGACATCGCCCTACCCAAATTGCCCCAGCATTTT.